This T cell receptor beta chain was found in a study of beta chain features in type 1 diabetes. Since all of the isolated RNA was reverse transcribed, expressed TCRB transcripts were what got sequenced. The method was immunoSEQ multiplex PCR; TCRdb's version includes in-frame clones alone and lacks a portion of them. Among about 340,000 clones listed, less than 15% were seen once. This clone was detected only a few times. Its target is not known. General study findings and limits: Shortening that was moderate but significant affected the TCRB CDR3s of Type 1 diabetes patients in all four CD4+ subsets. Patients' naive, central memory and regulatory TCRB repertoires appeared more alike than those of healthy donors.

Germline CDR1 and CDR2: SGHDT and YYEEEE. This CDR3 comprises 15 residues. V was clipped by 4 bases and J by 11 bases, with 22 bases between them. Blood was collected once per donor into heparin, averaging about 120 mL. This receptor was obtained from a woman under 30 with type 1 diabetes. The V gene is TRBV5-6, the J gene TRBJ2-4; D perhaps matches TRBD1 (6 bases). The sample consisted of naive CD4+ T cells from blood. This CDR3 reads CASSVYRTGKEFQYF. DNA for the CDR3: TGTGCCAGCAGCGTTTACAGAACAGGGAAGGAGTTTCAGTACTTC.